These 3 T cell receptor beta chains came from one sample sequenced in a study of graft-versus-host responses after intestinal transplantation. Clones were read by immunoSEQ multiplex PCR, and TCRdb kept only the in-frame ones, dropping some. The table includes roughly 89,000 clones, 91% detected once. Which antigens these TCRs recognize remains unknown. Sequencing used unstimulated CD4+ T cells sorted from spleen or lymph node cells, obtained before intestinal transplant. These receptor sequences come from a human donor who received an intestinal transplant.

Written as DNA, the CDR3 is TGTGCCAGTAGTATTAGAGGGGGCCCTGGGGCCAACGTCCTGACTTTC. It specifies CASSIRGGPGANVLTF. The chain couples TRBV19 to TRBJ2-6; 7 bases are a match to TRBD1. With V trimmed by 3 bases and J by 2 bases, 4 bases remained unmatched. The CDR3 extends over 16 amino acids. The germline CDR1 and CDR2 sequences are LNHDA and SQIVND (reference sequence).

CDR3 in amino acids: CASSLQGDQPQHF. DNA of the CDR3: TGTGCCAGCAGTCTACAGGGGGATCAGCCCCAGCATTTT. The chain combines TRBV6-5 with TRBJ1-5, with 8 nucleotides matching TRBD1. Germline lookup yields CDR1 MNHEY and CDR2 SVGAGI. The CDR3 sequence is 13 residues long. V was clipped by 5 bases and J by 5 bases; unmatched bases: 2.

This clone was recorded once. The V call is TRBV10-3, the J call TRBJ1-6; 10 nucleotides align to TRBD1. Germline V gene lookup returns CDR1 ENHRY and CDR2 SYGVKD. Trimming took 3 bases from V and 7 from J; bases not matched to a gene: 3. CDR3 size: 15 residues. The CDR3 sequence: CAISDRTGGNSPLHF. CDR3 in DNA: TGTGCCATCAGTGACCGGACAGGGGGGAATTCACCCCTCCACTTT.